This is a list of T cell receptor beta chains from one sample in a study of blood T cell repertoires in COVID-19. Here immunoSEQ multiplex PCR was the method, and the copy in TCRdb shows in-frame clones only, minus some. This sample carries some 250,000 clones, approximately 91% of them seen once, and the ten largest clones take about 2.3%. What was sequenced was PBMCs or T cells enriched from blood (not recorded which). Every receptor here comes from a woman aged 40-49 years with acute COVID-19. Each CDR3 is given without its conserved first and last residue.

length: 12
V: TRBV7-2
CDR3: ASSPFDRTRGYT

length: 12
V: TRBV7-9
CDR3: ASSLTGGTGELF

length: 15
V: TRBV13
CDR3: ASSIGLARERSNEQF

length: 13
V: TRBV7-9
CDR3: ASSIPTGSGNTIY

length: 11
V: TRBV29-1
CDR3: SIRTGRSEKLF

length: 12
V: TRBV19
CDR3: ASSMVRPNYGYT

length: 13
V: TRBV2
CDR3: ASSSGRRQQETQY

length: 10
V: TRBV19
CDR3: ASSIAGREAF

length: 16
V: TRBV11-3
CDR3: ASSLRPTGKPIRETQY

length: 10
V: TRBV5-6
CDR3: ASNTRGLPYT

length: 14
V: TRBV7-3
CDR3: ASSLQSGGPTDTQY

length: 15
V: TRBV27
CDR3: ASSSPGQGASKNIQY

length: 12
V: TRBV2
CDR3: ASSERAGAGKLF

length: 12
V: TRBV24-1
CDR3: ATSDTRTGEKLF

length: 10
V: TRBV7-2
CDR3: ASSTQDRVAF

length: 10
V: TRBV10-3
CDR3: AISEDQIGYT

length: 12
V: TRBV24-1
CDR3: ATRPAGGADTQY

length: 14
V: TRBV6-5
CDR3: ASSYSLAGALNEQF